This T cell receptor beta chain was sequenced for a study of human T cells and chemical hapten exposure. Looking at the study overall: The patients, most of them female, presented with alopecia areata, totalis or universalis.

This clonotype was detected a few times. Time point here: patch test 2, 6 weeks after DPC sensitization. Treatment meaning: therapeutic diphenylcyclopropenone sensitization with weekly scalp DPC. Venepuncture was done earlier than the placement of each patch test. Blood, whole and unfractionated, served as the source for total RNA extraction. V lost 0 bases and J 4 bases, leaving 15 bases between the germline ends. The CDR3 is 16 residues long. The germline V gene encodes CDR1 MNHEY and CDR2 SVGAGI. One entry per CDR3 protein results from TCRdb running MiXCR on the RACE reads. The data contain 110,000 to 150,000 distinct CDR3 sequences, approximately 12% of them singletons.

Specimen: whole blood, collected in connection with sensitization to the hapten diphenylcyclopropenone (DPC). The TCR originated in a woman in her forties or fifties with alopecia areata. Some clones in this sample may be carry-over from other donors' samples. The V call is TRBV6-5, the J call TRBJ1-1; D may be TRBD1 (6 bases). The CDR3 region is CASSYSSQGTSTEAFF. CDR3 nucleotides: TGTGCCAGCAGTTACTCTTCACAGGGAACGAGCACTGAAGCTTTCTTT.